This T cell receptor beta chain derives from a study of identical twins. MiXCR, applied by TCRdb to the 5' RACE reads, yields one record per CDR3 protein. The sample yields approximately 470,000 distinct CDR3 sequences, 11% to 15% seen once. Germline V CDR1 and CDR2: DFQATT, SNEGSKA (reference sequence). V shed 6 bases and J 5 bases; nucleotides not matched to a gene: 7. The CDR3 is 13 amino acids. Findings and limits, study-wide: Models, which agreed with sharing between unrelated individuals, nonetheless underestimated the out-of-frame TCR alpha sharing seen in monozygotic twins.

Notes on this clonotype: Its matching antigen is unknown.

These same records also appear under a second study, on yellow fever vaccine responses in identical twins.

This receptor was identified in a woman between 18 and 30 years old in good health. The rearrangement uses TRBV20-1 and TRBJ2-7; TRBD2 matches at 10 bases. The sample consisted of CD4+ T cells sorted from blood. Here the CDR3 DNA reads TGCAGTGCCACAAGCGGGAGGGCCAACGAGCAGTACTTC. This codes for CSATSGRANEQYF.